This T cell receptor (beta chain) was documented in a study of blood T cell repertoires in COVID-19. Study at large: Specimens from acute and convalescent COVID-19 originated in the United States, Italy and Spain. In each case, the material was cDNA or gDNA derived from T cells, B-cell-depleted T cells, or PBMCs.

V lost 6 bases and J 3 bases, leaving 12 bases between the germline ends. Germline V CDR1 and CDR2: MNHEY, SVGAGI. This CDR3 is 15 amino acids long. Original analysis: The assay estimated nucleated cells by amplifying reference gene primers. Sequencing used immunoSEQ multiplex PCR; TCRdb keeps in-frame clones, though not all of them. Clone size and V and J calls were adopted from that table, with D and trimming inferred from the DNA. The table has 130,000 to 150,000 clones, 88% seen once. This clonotype was obtained from a man in his sixties or seventies with acute or convalescent COVID-19. The rearrangement links TRBV6-5 to TRBJ1-6; tentatively, D is TRBD1 (6 bases). Sequenced sample: peripheral blood. The CDR3 DNA reads as TGTGCCAGCAGATTAGGGGGTCTCTATAATTCACCCCTCCACTTT. It codes for CASRLGGLYNSPLHF.